This T cell receptor beta chain was sequenced for a study of blood T cell repertoires in COVID-19. Methods used by the authors: For nucleated cells, counts were estimated from reference gene primer amplification. The repertoire was sequenced with immunoSEQ multiplex PCR; TCRdb's copy has only in-frame clones and lacks some. That table supplies the V and J calls and clone size; D and trimming were determined from the DNA. The data hold about 160,000 clones, with roughly 80% observed a single time. The CDR3 extends over 14 amino acids. The V gene end was trimmed by 3 bases and the J gene end by 0 bases; junction bases not matched to a gene: 1. CDR1 and CDR2 from the germline V gene are GTSNPN and SVGIG (reference sequence).

Material for sequencing was peripheral blood. This clonotype was sampled from a middle-aged woman with COVID-19, enrolled during active disease. The chain is built from TRBV30 and TRBJ2-3, with 9 bases lining up with TRBD2. In DNA form, the CDR3 reads TGTGCCTGGAGAGGACTAGCGAGCACAGATACGCAGTATTTT. Translation: CAWRGLASTDTQYF.